Listed here are 7 T cell receptor beta chains from one sample, sequenced in a study of shared clonotypes between healthy human individuals. Naivety among CD8 cells was defined by CD45RO negativity and positive CCR7 selection, thereby excluding terminally differentiated effector memory CD45RA+ cells. This table comes from immunoSEQ multiplex PCR, and its TCRdb copy is limited to in-frame clones, with some not included. Found here are some 2,000,000 clones, approximately 95% of them singletons; the top ten hold 0.85% to 1.3%. The material sequenced was naive CD8+ T cells sorted from blood. The receptors originated from a man between 18 and 35 years old in good health.

V gene TRBV7-9 combines with J gene TRBJ2-1; no reliable D call. V lost 5 bases and J 8 bases, leaving 7 bases between the germline ends. CDR1 and CDR2 from the germline V gene are SEHNR and FQNEAQ (reference sequence). The length of the CDR3 is 11 residues. The DNA of the CDR3 is TGTGCCAGCAGCCAAAACCATGAGCAGTTCTTC. This encodes CASSQNHEQFF.

The V gene is TRBV4-2, the J gene TRBJ1-1; D uncertain. Germline V gives CDR1 LGHNA, CDR2 YNFKEQ. There are 14 residues in the CDR3. Deletions cut 0 bases from V and 5 bases from J, with 10 bases between. DNA for the CDR3: TGTGCCAGCAGCCAAGATCTCGTGGCGACTGAAGCTTTCTTT. It is translated as CASSQDLVATEAFF.

The CDR3 sequence is CASSPPGRRGEYEQYF. CDR3 coding DNA: TGTGCCAGCAGCCCCCCAGGGAGGCGGGGAGAGTACGAGCAGTACTTC. The genes are TRBV7-8 and TRBJ2-7; D is possibly TRBD2 (6 bases). Trimming took off 5 bases at V and 4 bases at J, with 21 bases between the two ends. CDR3 length: 16 amino acids. Germline CDR1 SGHVS, CDR2 FQNEAQ. The variable domain in full, with the rest retrieved from reference TRBV7-8 and TRBJ2-7, is GAGVSQSPRYKVAKRGQDVALRCDPISGHVSLFWYQQALGQGPEFLTYFQNEAQLDKSGLPSDRFFAERPEGSVSTLKIQRTQQEDSAVYLCASSPPGRRGEYEQYFGPGTRLTVT.

The V gene is TRBV15, the J gene TRBJ2-2, with 7 bases aligning to TRBD1. CDR3 length: 14 residues. Per germline, CDR1 LNHNV and CDR2 YYDKDF (reference sequence). J was trimmed by 2 bases and V by 8 bases; bases with no gene match: 5. In DNA, the CDR3 is TGTGCCACCGGGCAGGGGGACAACACCGGGGAGCTGTTTTTT. Residues: CATGQGDNTGELFF.

Note on this clone: The same CDR3 is also encoded by other DNA sequences in this sample. The genes are TRBV19 and TRBJ1-2, with 8 positions matching TRBD1. CDR1 is LNHDA, CDR2 SQIVND, per germline (reference sequence). Trimming cost V 5 bases and J 5 bases; bases outside gene matches: 7. This CDR3 has 14 residues. The CDR3 loop reads CASSPGQGGYGYTF. The CDR3 DNA follows: TGTGCCAGTAGTCCCGGACAGGGTGGATATGGCTACACCTTC.

The rearrangement uses TRBV27 and TRBJ1-3; no clear D gene. Germline values: CDR1 MNHEY, CDR2 SMNVEV (reference sequence). CDR3 length equals 14 residues. V was cut by 4 bases and J by 0 bases, with 7 bases left in between. As DNA, the CDR3 is TGTGCCAGCAGTTCATCGAGCTCTGGAAACACCATATATTTT. Amino acids: CASSSSSSGNTIYF.

V and J are TRBV7-8 and TRBJ2-1, with a tentative D call TRBD2 (5 bases). The CDR3 runs 17 residues. With 1 base removed from V and 0 bases from J, the gap between germline ends came to 13 bases. Germline assignment: CDR1 SGHVS and CDR2 FQNEAQ. CDR3: CASSLGTAVSSYNEQFF. CDR3 in DNA: TGTGCCAGCAGCTTAGGAACAGCGGTTAGCTCCTACAATGAGCAGTTCTTC.